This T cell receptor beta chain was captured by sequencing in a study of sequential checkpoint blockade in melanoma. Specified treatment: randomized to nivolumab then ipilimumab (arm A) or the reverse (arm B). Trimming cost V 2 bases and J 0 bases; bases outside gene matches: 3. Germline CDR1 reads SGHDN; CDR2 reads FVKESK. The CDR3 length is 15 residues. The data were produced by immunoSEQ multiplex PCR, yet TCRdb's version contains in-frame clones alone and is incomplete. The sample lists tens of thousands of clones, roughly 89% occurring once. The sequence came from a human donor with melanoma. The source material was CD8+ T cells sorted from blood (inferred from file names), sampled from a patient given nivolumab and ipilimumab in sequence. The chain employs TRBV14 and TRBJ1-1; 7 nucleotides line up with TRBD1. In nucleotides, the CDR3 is TGTGCCAGCAGCCAATACAGGGGATTGAACACTGAAGCTTTCTTT. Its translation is CASSQYRGLNTEAFF.